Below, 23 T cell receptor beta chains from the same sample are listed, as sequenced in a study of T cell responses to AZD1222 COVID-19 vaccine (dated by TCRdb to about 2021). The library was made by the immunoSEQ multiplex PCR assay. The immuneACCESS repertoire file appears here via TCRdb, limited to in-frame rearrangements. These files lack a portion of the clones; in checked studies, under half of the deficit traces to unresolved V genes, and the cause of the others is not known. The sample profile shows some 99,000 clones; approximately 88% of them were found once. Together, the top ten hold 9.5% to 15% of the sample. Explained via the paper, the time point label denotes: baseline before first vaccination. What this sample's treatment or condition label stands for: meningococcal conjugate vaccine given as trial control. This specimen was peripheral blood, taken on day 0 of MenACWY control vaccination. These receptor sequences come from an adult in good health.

The CDR3 bases are TGTGCCAGCAGTACCGGGACAGGGGTTAACTATGGCTACACCTTC. As protein: CASSTGTGVNYGYTF. V is TRBV6-2 or TRBV6-3 and J is TRBJ1-2, with TRBD1 matching over 10 bases. The CDR3 consists of 15 residues. Germline CDR1 reads MNHEY; CDR2 reads SVGEGT. The trim removed 5 bases at V and 1 base at J, leaving 4 bases unmatched.

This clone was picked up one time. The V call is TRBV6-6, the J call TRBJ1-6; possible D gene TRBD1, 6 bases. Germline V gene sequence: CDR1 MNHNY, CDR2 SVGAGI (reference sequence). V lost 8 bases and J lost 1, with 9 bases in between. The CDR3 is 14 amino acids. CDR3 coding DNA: TGTGCCAGCCATGGACAGTCCTATAATTCACCCCTCCACTTT. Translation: CASHGQSYNSPLHF.

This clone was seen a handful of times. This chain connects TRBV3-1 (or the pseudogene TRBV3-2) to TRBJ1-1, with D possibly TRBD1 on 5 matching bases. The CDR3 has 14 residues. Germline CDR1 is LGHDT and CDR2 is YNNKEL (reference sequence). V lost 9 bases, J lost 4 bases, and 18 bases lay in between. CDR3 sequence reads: CASRPGTGGTEAFF. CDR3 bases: TGTGCCAGTCGTCCGGGCACGGGGGGCACTGAAGCTTTCTTT.

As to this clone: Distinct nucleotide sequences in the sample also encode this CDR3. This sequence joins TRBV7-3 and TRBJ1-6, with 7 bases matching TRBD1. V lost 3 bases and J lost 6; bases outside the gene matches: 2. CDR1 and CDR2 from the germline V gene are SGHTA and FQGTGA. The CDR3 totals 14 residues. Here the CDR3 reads CASSLGTANSPLHF. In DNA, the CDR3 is TGTGCCAGCAGCTTGGGGACAGCTAATTCACCCCTCCACTTT.

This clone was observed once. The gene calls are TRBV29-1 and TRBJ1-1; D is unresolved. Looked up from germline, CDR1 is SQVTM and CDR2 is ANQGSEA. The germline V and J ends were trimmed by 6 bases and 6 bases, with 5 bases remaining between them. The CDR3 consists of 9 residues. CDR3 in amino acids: CSVGPEAFF. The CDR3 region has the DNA TGCAGCGTAGGCCCTGAAGCTTTCTTT.

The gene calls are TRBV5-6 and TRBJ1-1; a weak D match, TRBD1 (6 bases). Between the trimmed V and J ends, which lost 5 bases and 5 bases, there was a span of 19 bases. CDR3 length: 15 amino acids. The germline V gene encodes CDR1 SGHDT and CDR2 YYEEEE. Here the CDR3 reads CASSAGGGYFTEAFF. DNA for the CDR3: TGTGCCAGCAGTGCGGGGGGCGGATATTTTACTGAAGCTTTCTTT.

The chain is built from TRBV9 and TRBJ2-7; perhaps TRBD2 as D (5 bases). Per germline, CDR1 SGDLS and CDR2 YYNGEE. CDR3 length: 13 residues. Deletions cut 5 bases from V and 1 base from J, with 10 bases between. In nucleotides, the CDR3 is TGTGCCAGCAGTGAGGGTTCTTCCTACGAGCAGTACTTC. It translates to CASSEGSSYEQYF.

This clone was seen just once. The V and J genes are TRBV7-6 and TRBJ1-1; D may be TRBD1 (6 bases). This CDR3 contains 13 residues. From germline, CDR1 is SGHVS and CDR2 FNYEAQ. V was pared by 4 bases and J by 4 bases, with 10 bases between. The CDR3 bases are TGTGCCAGCAGCTCAGGGGTTAGCACTGAAGCTTTCTTT. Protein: CASSSGVSTEAFF.

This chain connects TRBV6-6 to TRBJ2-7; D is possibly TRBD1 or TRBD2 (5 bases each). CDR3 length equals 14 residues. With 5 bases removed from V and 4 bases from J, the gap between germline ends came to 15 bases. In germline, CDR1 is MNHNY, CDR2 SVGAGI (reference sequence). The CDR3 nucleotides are TGTGCCAGCAGTGTCACGGGACCGGGGTACGAGCAGTACTTC. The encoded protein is CASSVTGPGYEQYF.

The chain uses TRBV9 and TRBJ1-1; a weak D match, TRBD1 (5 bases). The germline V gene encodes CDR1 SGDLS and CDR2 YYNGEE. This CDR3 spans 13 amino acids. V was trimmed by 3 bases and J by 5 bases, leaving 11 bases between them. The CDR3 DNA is TGTGCCAGCAGCGCTAGGGGCAGGACTGAAGCTTTCTTT. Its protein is CASSARGRTEAFF.

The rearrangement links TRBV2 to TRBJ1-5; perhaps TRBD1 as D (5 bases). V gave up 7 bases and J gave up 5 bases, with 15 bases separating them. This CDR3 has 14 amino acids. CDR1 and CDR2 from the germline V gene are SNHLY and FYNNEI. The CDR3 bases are TGTGCCAGCACGAAAAACAGGAATGATCAGCCCCAGCATTTT. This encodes CASTKNRNDQPQHF.

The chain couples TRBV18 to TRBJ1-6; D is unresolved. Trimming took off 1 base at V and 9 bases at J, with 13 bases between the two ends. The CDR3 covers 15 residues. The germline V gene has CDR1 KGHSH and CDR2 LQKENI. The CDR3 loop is CASSPRGEEISPLHF. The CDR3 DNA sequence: TGTGCCAGCTCACCACGCGGGGAGGAGATTTCACCCCTCCACTTT.

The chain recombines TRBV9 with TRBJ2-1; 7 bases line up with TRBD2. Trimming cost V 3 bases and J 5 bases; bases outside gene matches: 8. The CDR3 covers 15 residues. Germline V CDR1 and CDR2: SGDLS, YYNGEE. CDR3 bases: TGTGCCAGCAGCGCCAGCAGCGGGGTCAACAATGAGCAGTTCTTC. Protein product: CASSASSGVNNEQFF.

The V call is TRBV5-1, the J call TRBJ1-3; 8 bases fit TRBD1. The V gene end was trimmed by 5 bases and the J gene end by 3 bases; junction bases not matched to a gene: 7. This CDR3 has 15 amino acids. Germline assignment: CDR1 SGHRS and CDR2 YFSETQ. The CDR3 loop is CASSSTGEIGNTIYF. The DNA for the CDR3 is TGCGCCAGCAGTTCGACAGGGGAAATTGGAAACACCATATATTTT.

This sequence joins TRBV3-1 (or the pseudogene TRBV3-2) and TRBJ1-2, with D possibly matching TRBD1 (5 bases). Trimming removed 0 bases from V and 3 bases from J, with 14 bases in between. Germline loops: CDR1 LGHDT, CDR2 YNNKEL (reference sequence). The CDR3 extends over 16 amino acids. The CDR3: CASSQDTGEVYYGYTF. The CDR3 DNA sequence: TGTGCCAGCAGCCAAGACACAGGAGAAGTATACTATGGCTACACCTTC.

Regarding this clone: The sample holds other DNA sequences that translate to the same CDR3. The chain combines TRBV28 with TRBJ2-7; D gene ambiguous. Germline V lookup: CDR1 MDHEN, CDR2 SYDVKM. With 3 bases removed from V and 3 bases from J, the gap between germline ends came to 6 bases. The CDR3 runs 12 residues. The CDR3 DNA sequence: TGTGCCAGCAGTTTTGGCAGCTACGAGCAGTACTTC. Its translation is CASSFGSYEQYF.

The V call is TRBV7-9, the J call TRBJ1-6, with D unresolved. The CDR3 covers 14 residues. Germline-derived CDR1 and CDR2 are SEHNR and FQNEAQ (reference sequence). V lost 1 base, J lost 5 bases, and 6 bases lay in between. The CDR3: CASSLGGNNSPLHF. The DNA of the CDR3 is TGTGCCAGCAGCTTAGGAGGAAATAATTCACCCCTCCACTTT.

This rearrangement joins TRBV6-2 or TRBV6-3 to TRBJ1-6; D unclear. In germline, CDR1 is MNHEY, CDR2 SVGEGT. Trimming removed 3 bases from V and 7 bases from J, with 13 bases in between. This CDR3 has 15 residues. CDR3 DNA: TGTGCCAGCAGTTATGGCGGGGTGAACAATTCACCCCTCCACTTT. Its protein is CASSYGGVNNSPLHF.

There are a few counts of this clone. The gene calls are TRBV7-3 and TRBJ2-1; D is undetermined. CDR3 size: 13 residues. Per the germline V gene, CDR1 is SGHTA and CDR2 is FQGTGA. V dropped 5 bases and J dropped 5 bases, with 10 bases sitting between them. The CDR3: CASSLGLNNEQFF. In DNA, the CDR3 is TGTGCCAGCAGCCTAGGTTTGAACAATGAGCAGTTCTTC.

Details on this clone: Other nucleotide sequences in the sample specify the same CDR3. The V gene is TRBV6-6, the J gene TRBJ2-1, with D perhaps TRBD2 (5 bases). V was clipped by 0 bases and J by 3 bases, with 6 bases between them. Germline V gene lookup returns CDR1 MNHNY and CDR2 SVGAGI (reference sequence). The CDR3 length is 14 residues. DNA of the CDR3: TGTGCCAGCAGTTACTCGAGGGTCTACAATGAGCAGTTCTTC. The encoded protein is CASSYSRVYNEQFF.

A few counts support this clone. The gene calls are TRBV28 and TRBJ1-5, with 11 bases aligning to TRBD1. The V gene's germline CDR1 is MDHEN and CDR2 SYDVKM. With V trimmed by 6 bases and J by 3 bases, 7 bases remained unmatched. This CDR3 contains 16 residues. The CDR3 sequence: CASSGGTGGYNQPQHF. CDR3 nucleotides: TGTGCCAGCAGCGGGGGGACAGGGGGGTACAATCAGCCCCAGCATTTT.

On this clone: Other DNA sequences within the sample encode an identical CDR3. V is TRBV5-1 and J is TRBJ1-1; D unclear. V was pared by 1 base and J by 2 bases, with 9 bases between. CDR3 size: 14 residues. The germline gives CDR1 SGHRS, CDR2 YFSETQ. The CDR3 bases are TGCGCCAGCAGCTTGATACAGCGTAACACTGAAGCTTTCTTT. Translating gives CASSLIQRNTEAFF.

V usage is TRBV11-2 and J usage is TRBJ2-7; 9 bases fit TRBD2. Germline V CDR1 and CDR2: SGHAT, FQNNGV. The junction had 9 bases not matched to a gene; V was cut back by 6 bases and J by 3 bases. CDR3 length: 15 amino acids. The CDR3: CASRYLSGGNYEQYF. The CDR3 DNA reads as TGTGCCAGCAGGTACCTTAGCGGGGGCAACTACGAGCAGTACTTC.